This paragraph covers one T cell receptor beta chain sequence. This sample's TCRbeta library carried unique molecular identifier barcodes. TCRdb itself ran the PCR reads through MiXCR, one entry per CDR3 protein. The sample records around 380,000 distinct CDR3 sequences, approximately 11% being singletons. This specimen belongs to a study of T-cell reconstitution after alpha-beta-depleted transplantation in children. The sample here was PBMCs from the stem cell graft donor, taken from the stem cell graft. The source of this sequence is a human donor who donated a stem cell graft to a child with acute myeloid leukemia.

CDR3 region: CASSFRAGGEQYF. The CDR3 coding sequence is TGTGCCAGCAGTTTTAGAGCGGGAGGAGAGCAGTATTTT. The gene calls are TRBV12-3 or TRBV12-4 and TRBJ2-3; TRBD2 matches at 9 bases. V trimming: 3 bases; J trimming: 11 bases; junction bases outside the gene matches: 6. CDR3 length equals 13 residues.